Presented here are 6 T cell receptor beta chains from one specimen sequenced in a study of blood T cells in healthy people across ages. Together with a sample-barcoded 5' primer, a J-beta primer mix was included in a second PCR lasting about 7 to 12 cycles. TCRdb reprocessed the 5' RACE reads with MiXCR, giving one entry per CDR3 protein. The data contain approximately 800,000 distinct CDR3 sequences, about 55% of them singletons. Material: blood. The receptors were gathered from a man aged 80 or over in good health.

The chain joins TRBV12-3 or TRBV12-4 to TRBJ1-1; weak D call: TRBD1 (6 bases). CDR3 length equals 15 residues. Deletions cut 3 bases from V and 6 bases from J, with 17 bases between. CDR3 sequence: CASSLVAGVFSEAFF. The CDR3 nucleotides are TGTGCCAGCAGTTTGGTGGCAGGGGTATTTTCTGAAGCTTTCTTT.

The rearrangement joins TRBV18 to TRBJ1-1, with D maybe TRBD1 (5 bases). The germline V and J ends were trimmed by 4 bases and 10 bases, with 16 bases remaining between them. The length of the CDR3 is 13 residues. Germline V gene sequence: CDR1 KGHSH, CDR2 LQKENI. The CDR3 loop reads CASSLGTQDGAFF. The CDR3 region has the DNA TGTGCCAGCTCACTCGGGACCCAGGACGGAGCTTTCTTT.

The chain recombines TRBV27 with TRBJ2-3, with a possible D match to TRBD2 (6 bases). This CDR3 has 14 residues. V dropped 5 bases and J dropped 2 bases, with 11 bases sitting between them. The V gene's germline CDR1 is MNHEY and CDR2 SMNVEV (reference sequence). The CDR3 region is CASSGASATDTQYF. The CDR3 DNA reads TGTGCCAGCAGTGGCGCTAGCGCCACAGATACGCAGTATTTT.

This chain connects TRBV12-5 to TRBJ2-7, with D perhaps TRBD1 or TRBD2 (5 bases each). This CDR3 is built from 15 residues. V lost 2 bases to trimming and J lost 4 bases, with 15 bases between them. The germline gives CDR1 LGHNT, CDR2 FRNRAP. The CDR3 is CASGLFRGPGYEQYF. The CDR3 nucleotides are TGTGCTAGTGGTTTGTTCCGGGGCCCCGGGTACGAGCAGTACTTC.

This chain links TRBV7-9 with TRBJ1-2; 9 bases align to TRBD1. This CDR3 spans 15 amino acids. V lost 4 bases, J lost 2 bases, and 5 bases stayed unmatched. Germline assignment: CDR1 SEHNR and CDR2 FQNEAQ (reference sequence). CDR3 nucleotides: TGTGCCAGCAGCTCCGGACAGGGGTGGAACTATGGCTACACCTTC. Translated, it gives CASSSGQGWNYGYTF.

This chain uses TRBV7-2 with TRBJ2-4; D not resolved. The closer fit of TRBJ2-7 to the DNA end suggests the J call may be wrong. Germline V gene data show CDR1 as SGHTA and CDR2 as FQGNSA. The length of the CDR3 is 13 residues. The CDR3 protein is CASSPPAVYEQYF. The CDR3 DNA is TGTGCCAGCAGCCCGCCTGCGGTCTACGAGCAGTACTTC.